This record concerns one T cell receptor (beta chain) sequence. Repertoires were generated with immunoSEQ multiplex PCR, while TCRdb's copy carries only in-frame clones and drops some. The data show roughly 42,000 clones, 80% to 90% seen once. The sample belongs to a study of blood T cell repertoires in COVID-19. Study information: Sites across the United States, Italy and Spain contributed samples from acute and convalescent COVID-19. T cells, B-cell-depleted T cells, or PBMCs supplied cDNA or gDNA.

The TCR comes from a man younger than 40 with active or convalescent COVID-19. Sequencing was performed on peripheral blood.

This CDR3 is CASSHTGVGANVLTF. The CDR3 nucleotides read TGTGCCAGCAGCCACACAGGGGTAGGGGCCAACGTCCTGACTTTC. The chain has TRBV7-3 and TRBJ2-6; 7 nucleotides align to TRBD1. The V segment lost 5 bases and the J segment 4 bases; nucleotides outside the gene matches: 5. The CDR3 is 15 amino acids. CDR1 SGHTA and CDR2 FQGTGA come from the germline V gene.